This entry features one T cell receptor beta chain sequence. The antigen remains undetermined. The assay was immunoSEQ multiplex PCR, and TCRdb's table has in-frame clones only and misses some. The repertoire includes 780,000 or so clones, over 60% of them detected once, and more than 1.5% sits in the top ten. The V gene lost 3 bases and the J gene lost 6 bases, with 17 bases spanning the gap. Germline values: CDR1 SGHDT, CDR2 YYEEEE. The CDR3 contains 15 residues. This sample was included in a study of shared clonotypes between healthy human individuals. Study conclusions and caveats: Four donors had about 5.1% of their naive CD4 clonotypes in common.

The TCR sequence derives from a woman younger than 45 in good health. The chain links TRBV5-6 to TRBJ2-3; D remains unclear. The sequenced material came from memory CD4+ T cells sorted from blood. As for subset: CD45RA-negative fraction. In DNA form, the CDR3 reads TGTGCCAGCAGCTCAACACCCCTTCTAAGTGATACGCAGTATTTT. It codes for CASSSTPLLSDTQYF.